The clone carrying this T cell receptor beta chain has just one count. Assay used: immunoSEQ multiplex PCR; TCRdb lists only in-frame clones, some missing. The sample has under 65,000 clones; approximately 80% are singletons. Time point: baseline, week 1 (first vaccination visit). As to treatment: pre-vaccination baseline after standard-of-care therapy. The sample belongs to a study of a mutant IDH1 vaccine in newly diagnosed glioma. Overall study: Among treated patients, around 62% were male and roughly 40% female, and mean age was approximately 40 years. Prior therapy was radiotherapy, temozolomide, or both; most received both.

Here the sequenced sample was PBMCs, taken from a glioma patient treated with radiotherapy, temozolomide or both. The clonotype comes from a man between 18 and 29 years old with glioma.

The CDR3 is CASSLSGLAAPSYEQYF. Written as DNA, the CDR3 is TGTGCCAGCAGTTTATCAGGACTAGCGGCTCCCTCCTACGAGCAGTACTTC. This chain uses TRBV27 with TRBJ2-7, with TRBD2 matching over 10 bases. This CDR3 has 17 amino acids. With V trimmed by 0 bases and J by 0 bases, 5 bases remained unmatched. CDR1 and CDR2 from the germline V gene are MNHEY and SMNVEV (reference sequence).